This entry describes one T cell receptor beta chain. Its antigen is still unknown. Base qualities were left out, and no much larger clone turns up one base away. These data are taken from a study of sequential checkpoint blockade in melanoma (dated by TCRdb to about 2019). As for the study more broadly: In a 1:1 randomization, patients received either first-line nivolumab then ipilimumab (arm A) or ipilimumab then nivolumab (arm B). Maintenance nivolumab came after each of the two trial sequences.

The immunoSEQ Assay was used to immunosequence TCRbeta CDR3 regions from genomic DNA. Prior to high-throughput sequencing, genomic DNA was amplified by bias-controlled multiplex PCR. The paper's processing steps were these. To quantify the absolute abundance of each unique TCRbeta CDR3 region, the sequences were collapsed and filtered. Clonality, defined as 1 minus Pielou's evenness, was calculated using only productive rearrangements. A previously published method was used to identify clones whose frequencies were significantly greater in on-treatment samples than in baseline samples. In TCRdb, the immuneACCESS table is reduced to in-frame sequences with V and J assigned. These tables do not hold every clone; where another copy was compared, an unresolved V gene accounts for under half, and the others remain unexplained. V and J calls and clone size are as listed in that table; D and trimming were resolved from the DNA. This sample holds approximately 3,700 clones; 45% to 75% were observed only once. Jointly, the top ten make up around 73% of the sample.

Study-wide conclusions, independent of this receptor: The response-prediction model combining TCR metrics and mutation burden needs validation in larger, independent patient cohorts.

Unmatched junction bases come to 15, with V trimmed by 4 bases and J by 2 bases. From its cysteine to its phenylalanine, the CDR3 spans 17 amino acids. Here the CDR3 DNA is all that survives: 51 bases in frame from base 1. From the germline V gene, CDR1 is SGHDT and CDR2 is YYEEEE. The sample's treatment or condition label, in plain terms: randomized to nivolumab then ipilimumab (arm A) or the reverse (arm B). Prior DNA-damaging chemotherapy had not been received by any trial patient. On a FACS Aria II flow cytometer, live CD3+CD8+ cells that were negative for CD19 and CD56 were sorted from thawed PBMCs. Samples came from patients with melanoma in CheckMate 064, a randomized, open-label phase II trial of sequential checkpoint blockade. Leukapheresis was used to collect peripheral blood mononuclear cells, which were then purified with Ficoll-Paque and frozen in human serum with roughly 9% DMSO. Right after sorting, the blood CD3+CD8+ cells were verified to be >95% pure, and DNA extraction followed.

The sample here was CD8+ T cells sorted from blood (inferred from file names), taken from a patient given nivolumab and ipilimumab in sequence. This clonotype was obtained from a human donor with melanoma. The chain uses TRBV5-6 and TRBJ2-7, with 7 bases matching TRBD2. The CDR3 amino acid sequence is: CASSPPGREWAPYEQYF. The DNA is TGTGCCAGCAGCCCCCCGGGGAGGGAGTGGGCCCCCTACGAGCAGTACTTC. With the portions outside the CDR3 filled from the reference TRBV5-6 and TRBJ2-7 genes, the complete variable region becomes DAGVTQSPTHLIKTRGQQVTLRCSPKSGHDTVSWYQQALGQGPQFIFQYYEEEERQRGNFPDRFSGHQFPNYSSELNVNALLLGDSALYLCASSPPGREWAPYEQYFGPGTRLTVT.